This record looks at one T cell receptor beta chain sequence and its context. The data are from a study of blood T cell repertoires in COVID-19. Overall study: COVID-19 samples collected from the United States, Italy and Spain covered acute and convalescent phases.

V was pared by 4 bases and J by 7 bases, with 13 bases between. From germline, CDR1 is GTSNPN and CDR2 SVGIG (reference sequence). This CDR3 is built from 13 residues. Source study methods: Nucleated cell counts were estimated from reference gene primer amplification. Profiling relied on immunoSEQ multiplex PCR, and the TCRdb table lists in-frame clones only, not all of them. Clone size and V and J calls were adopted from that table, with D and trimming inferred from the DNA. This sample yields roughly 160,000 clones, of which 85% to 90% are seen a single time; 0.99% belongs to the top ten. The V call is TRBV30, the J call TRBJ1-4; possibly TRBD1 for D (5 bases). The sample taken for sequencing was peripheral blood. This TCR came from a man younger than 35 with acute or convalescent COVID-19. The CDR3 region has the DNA TGTGCCTGGACCGTCTTGGGGGGTGAAAAACTGTTTTTT. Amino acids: CAWTVLGGEKLFF.